This TCR beta chain was obtained from a study of blood T cell repertoires in COVID-19. Looking at the study overall: From T cells, B-cell-depleted T cells, or PBMCs came the material, which was cDNA or gDNA.

Trimming took 3 bases from V and 5 from J, leaving 8 bases between them. The CDR3 is 12 amino acids. Germline V gives CDR1 SGHRS, CDR2 YFSETQ. Profiled with immunoSEQ multiplex PCR; TCRdb holds only in-frame clones, not every one. The sample has some 69,000 clones; around four fifths are singletons. The sample taken for sequencing was peripheral blood. This sequence was found in a woman aged 60-70 years with acute or convalescent COVID-19. The gene calls are TRBV5-1 and TRBJ2-5; D is unclear. CDR3 bases: TGCGCCAGCAGCTCAGATATGGAGACCCAGTACTTC. It specifies CASSSDMETQYF.